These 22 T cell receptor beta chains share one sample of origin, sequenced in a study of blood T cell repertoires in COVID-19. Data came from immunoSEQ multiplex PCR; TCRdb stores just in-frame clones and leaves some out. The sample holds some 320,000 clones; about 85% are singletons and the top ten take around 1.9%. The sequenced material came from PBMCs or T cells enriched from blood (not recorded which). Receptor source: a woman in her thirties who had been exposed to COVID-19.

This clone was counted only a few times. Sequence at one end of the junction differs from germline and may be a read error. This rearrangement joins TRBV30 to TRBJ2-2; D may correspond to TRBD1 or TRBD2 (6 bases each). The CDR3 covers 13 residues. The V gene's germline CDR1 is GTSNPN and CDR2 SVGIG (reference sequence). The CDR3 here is CARSGLGGRKLFF. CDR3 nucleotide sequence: TGTGCCCGGAGCGGGTTAGGGGGAAGGAAACTGTTTTTT.

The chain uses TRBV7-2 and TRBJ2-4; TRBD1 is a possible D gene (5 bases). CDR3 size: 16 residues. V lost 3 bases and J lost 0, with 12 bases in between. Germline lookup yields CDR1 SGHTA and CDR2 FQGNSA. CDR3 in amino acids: CASSFDSVLAKNIQYF. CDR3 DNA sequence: TGTGCCAGCAGCTTCGACAGTGTTTTAGCCAAAAACATTCAGTACTTC.

CDR3 in amino acids: CASSPGGARTDTQYF. CDR3 sequence (DNA): TGTGCCAGCTCACCCGGGGGGGCGAGGACAGATACGCAGTATTTT. The chain has TRBV18 and TRBJ2-3; 8 bases agree with TRBD2. This CDR3 is 15 amino acids long. Trimming cost V 3 bases and J 3 bases; bases outside gene matches: 5. Looked up from germline, CDR1 is KGHSH and CDR2 is LQKENI.

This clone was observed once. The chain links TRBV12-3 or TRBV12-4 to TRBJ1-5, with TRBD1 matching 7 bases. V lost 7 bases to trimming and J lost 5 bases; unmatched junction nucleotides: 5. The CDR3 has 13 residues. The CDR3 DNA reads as TGTGCCAGCACACTGAGGGGGCATCAGCCCCAGCATTTT. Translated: CASTLRGHQPQHF.

CDR3 nucleotides: TGTGCCAGCATCGGACTAGCGAAGAACACCGGGGAGCTGTTTTTT. Translation: CASIGLAKNTGELFF. This chain uses TRBV6-5 with TRBJ2-2; 9 bases are a match to TRBD2. The J segment lost 1 base and the V segment lost 7 bases, leaving 4 bases of the junction unmatched. Looked up from germline, CDR1 is MNHEY and CDR2 is SVGAGI. The CDR3 length is 15 residues.

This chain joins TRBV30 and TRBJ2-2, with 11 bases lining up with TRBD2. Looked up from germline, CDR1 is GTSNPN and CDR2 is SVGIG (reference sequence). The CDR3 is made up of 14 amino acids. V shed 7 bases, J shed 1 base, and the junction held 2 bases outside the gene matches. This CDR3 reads CASTSGVNTGELFF. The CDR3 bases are TGTGCCTCGACTAGCGGGGTGAACACCGGGGAGCTGTTTTTT.

The CDR3 sequence is CASSHGGFNEKLFF. The CDR3 DNA reads as TGCGCCAGCAGCCACGGGGGTTTTAATGAAAAACTGTTTTTT. The chain employs TRBV4-1 and TRBJ1-4; D possibly corresponds to TRBD1 (5 bases). Germline V CDR1 and CDR2: MGHRA, YSYEKL. CDR3 length: 14 amino acids. Trimming shortened V by 3 bases and J by 4 bases, and 9 bases separated the two germline ends.

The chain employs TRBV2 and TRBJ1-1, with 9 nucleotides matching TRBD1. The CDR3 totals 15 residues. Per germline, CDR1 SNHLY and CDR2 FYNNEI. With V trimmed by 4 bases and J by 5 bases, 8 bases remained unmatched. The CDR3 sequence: CASSGTGGVITEAFF. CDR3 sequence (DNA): TGTGCCAGCAGTGGAACAGGGGGCGTTATTACTGAAGCTTTCTTT. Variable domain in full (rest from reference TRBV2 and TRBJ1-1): EPEVTQTPSHQVTQMGQEVILRCVPISNHLYFYWYRQILGQKVEFLVSFYNNEISEKSEIFDDQFSVERPDGSNFTLKIRSTKLEDSAMYFCASSGTGGVITEAFFGQGTRLTVV.

CDR3 sequence (DNA): TGTGCCAGCAGCGTAGGACAGGGTAGTCAGCCCCAGCATTTT. Its protein product is CASSVGQGSQPQHF. The V call is TRBV9, the J call TRBJ1-5, with TRBD1 matching over 7 bases. CDR1 is SGDLS, CDR2 YYNGEE, per germline. V shed 0 bases, J shed 6 bases, and the junction held 3 bases outside the gene matches. This CDR3 is built from 14 residues.

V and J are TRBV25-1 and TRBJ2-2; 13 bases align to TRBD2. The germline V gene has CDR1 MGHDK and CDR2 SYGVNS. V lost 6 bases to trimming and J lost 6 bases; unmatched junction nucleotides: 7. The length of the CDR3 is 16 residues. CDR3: CASRLTGTSGAGELFF. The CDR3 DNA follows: TGTGCCAGCAGATTAACCGGGACTAGCGGGGCCGGGGAGCTGTTTTTT.

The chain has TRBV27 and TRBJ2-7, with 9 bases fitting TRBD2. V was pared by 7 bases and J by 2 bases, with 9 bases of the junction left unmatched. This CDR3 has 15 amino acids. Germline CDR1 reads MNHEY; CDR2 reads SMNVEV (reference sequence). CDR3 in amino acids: CASKISAGGPYEQYF. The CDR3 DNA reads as TGTGCCAGCAAAATCTCAGCGGGGGGCCCCTACGAGCAGTACTTC.

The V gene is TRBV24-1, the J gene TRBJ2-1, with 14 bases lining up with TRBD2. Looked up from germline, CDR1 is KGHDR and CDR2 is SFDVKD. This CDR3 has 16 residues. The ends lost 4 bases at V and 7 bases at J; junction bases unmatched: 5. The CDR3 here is CATSDRTSGGRNEQFF. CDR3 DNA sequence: TGTGCCACCAGTGACCGGACTAGCGGGGGGCGTAATGAGCAGTTCTTC.

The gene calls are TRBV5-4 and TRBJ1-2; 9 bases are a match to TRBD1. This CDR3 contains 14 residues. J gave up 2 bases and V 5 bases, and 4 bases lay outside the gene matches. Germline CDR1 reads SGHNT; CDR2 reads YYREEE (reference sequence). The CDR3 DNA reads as TGTGCCAGCAGTTTCGGGACAGGGAACTATGGCTACACCTTC. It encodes CASSFGTGNYGYTF.

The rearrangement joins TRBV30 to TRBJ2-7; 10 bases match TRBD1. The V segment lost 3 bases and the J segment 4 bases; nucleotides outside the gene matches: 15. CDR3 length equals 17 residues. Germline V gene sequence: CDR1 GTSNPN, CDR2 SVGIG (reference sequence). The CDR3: CAWSRDDRGRIPYEQYF. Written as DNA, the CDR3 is TGTGCCTGGAGCAGAGACGACAGGGGGCGGATACCATACGAGCAGTACTTC.

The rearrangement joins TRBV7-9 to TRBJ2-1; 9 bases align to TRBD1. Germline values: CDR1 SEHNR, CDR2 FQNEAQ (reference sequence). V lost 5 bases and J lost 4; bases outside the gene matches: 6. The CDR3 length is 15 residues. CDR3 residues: CASSIRTGAYNEQFF. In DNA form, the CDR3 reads TGTGCCAGCAGCATACGGACAGGGGCATACAATGAGCAGTTCTTC.

CDR3 DNA: TGTGCCAGCAGTTTACGACAGGAAGGGGAGCAGTACTTC. Its protein is CASSLRQEGEQYF. The chain is built from TRBV12-3 or TRBV12-4 and TRBJ2-7, with D maybe TRBD1 (6 bases). Deletions cut 2 bases from V and 7 bases from J, with 12 bases between. The CDR3 length is 13 residues.

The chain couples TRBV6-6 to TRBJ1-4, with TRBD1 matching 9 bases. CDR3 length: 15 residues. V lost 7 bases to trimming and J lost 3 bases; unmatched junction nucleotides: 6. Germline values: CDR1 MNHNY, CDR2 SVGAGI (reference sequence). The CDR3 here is CASKETGGPNEKLFF. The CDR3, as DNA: TGTGCCAGCAAGGAGACAGGGGGTCCTAATGAAAAACTGTTTTTT.

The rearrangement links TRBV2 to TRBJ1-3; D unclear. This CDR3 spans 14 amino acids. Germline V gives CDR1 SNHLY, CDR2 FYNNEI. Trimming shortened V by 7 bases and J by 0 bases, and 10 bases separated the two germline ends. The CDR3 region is CASNQDFSGNTIYF. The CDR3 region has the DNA TGTGCCAGCAATCAGGACTTCTCTGGAAACACCATATATTTT.

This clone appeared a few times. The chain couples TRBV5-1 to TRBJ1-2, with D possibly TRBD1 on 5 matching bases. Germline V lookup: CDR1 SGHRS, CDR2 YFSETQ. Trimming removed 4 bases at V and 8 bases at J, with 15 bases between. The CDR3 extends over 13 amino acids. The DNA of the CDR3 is TGCGCCAGCAGCCCCGGGACTCGGGGAGGCTACACCTTC. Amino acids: CASSPGTRGGYTF. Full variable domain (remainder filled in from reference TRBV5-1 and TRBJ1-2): KAGVTQTPRYLIKTRGQQVTLSCSPISGHRSVSWYQQTPGQGLQFLFEYFSETQRNKGNFPGRFSGRQFSNSRSEMNVSTLELGDSALYLCASSPGTRGGYTFGSGTRLTVV.

The CDR3 loop is CASRIAGRDTEAFF. Here the CDR3 DNA reads TGTGCCAGCCGAATCGCAGGGCGTGACACTGAAGCTTTCTTT. The chain uses TRBV13 and TRBJ1-1, with a possible D match to TRBD1 (5 bases). Trimming shortened V by 8 bases and J by 3 bases, and 16 bases separated the two germline ends. This CDR3 contains 14 residues. Germline CDR1 reads PRHDT; CDR2 reads FYEKMQ (reference sequence).

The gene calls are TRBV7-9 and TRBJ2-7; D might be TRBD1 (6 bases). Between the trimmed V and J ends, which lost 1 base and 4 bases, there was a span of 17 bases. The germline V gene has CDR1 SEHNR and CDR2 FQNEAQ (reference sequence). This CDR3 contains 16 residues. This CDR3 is CASSLGRDTLSYEQYF. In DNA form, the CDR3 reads TGTGCCAGCAGCTTAGGTCGGGACACCTTAAGTTACGAGCAGTACTTC.

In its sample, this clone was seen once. The CDR3 sequence is CASEVHSGRYEQYF. The CDR3 DNA sequence: TGTGCCAGCGAGGTTCACAGCGGGAGATACGAGCAGTACTTC. The gene calls are TRBV28 and TRBJ2-7; 8 nucleotides align to TRBD2. Trimming cost V 8 bases and J 4 bases; bases outside gene matches: 10. Germline loops: CDR1 MDHEN, CDR2 SYDVKM. This CDR3 has 14 amino acids.